This T cell receptor beta chain is from a study of CD8 T cells in Susac syndrome. Study-wide points: As the study acknowledged, the number of individuals in its TCR sequencing and HLA analysis was relatively small.

TCR beta from blood CD8+ and CD4+ T cells was sequenced. It was negative isolation that provided the CD8+ and CD4+ T cells, whereas TEMRA cells were enriched by FACS. Details on this clonotype: Its antigen is currently unknown.

The authors reverse transcribed roughly 0.45 to 1 ug RNA with random hexamers. TCR beta CDR3 was amplified by immunoSEQ multiplex PCR. This amplification extended across 54 Vbeta and 13 Jbeta segments. TCRdb analysed the immunoSEQ multiplex PCR reads with MiXCR anew, one entry per CDR3 protein. The table has roughly 150,000 distinct CDR3 sequences, around 93% seen once. The CDR3 sequence is 14 residues long. V lost 6 bases, J lost 5 bases, and 9 bases stayed unmatched. Looked up from germline, CDR1 is DFQATT and CDR2 is SNEGSKA (reference sequence). The rearrangement joins TRBV20-1 to TRBJ2-5; 10 nucleotides match TRBD1. The source of this sequence is a human donor in good health. The sequencing sample was made of CD4+ T cells from PBMCs. This CDR3 is CSASGTGVPETQYF. DNA of the CDR3: TGCAGTGCATCCGGGACAGGGGTACCTGAGACCCAGTACTTC.